This T cell receptor (beta chain) comes out of a study of CXCR3-negative and CXCR3-positive naive CD8 T cells. The study, taken as a whole, reports: Post-cryopreservation CXCR3 expression was partly diminished, and the bulk of assays employed fresh PBMCs. Both naive subsets had comparably high diversity; memory CD8+ cells much lower. More hydrophobic TRB CDR3s occurred in CXCR3-positive than in CXCR3-negative naive cells.

Naive CD8+ T cells carried a CD45RO-CCR7+CD27+CD95- phenotype. Note on this clonotype: Its antigen remains unknown.

This CDR3 has 16 amino acids. The libraries of TRB cDNA were constructed through 5' RACE using UMI labels. TCRdb processed the 5' RACE reads again and assigns one entry to each CDR3 protein, with no DNA. In total, the table holds approximately 100,000 distinct CDR3 sequences. The receptor's source is a human donor in good health. Some clones in this sample may be carry-over from other donors' samples. The rearrangement joins TRBV12-3 or TRBV12-4 to TRBJ2-5; TCRdb's D call of TRBD2 is untestable without DNA. The sample comprised naive CXCR3- CD8+ T cells from blood. Documented subset: CD45RO-CCR7+CD27+CD95- naive CD8+ T cells lacking CXCR3 (TNR3-). Here the CDR3 reads CASRPALSSSQETQYF.